This is a list of T cell receptor beta chains from one sample in a study of cytomegalovirus exposure and HLA in healthy donors. The method was immunoSEQ multiplex PCR; TCRdb's version includes in-frame clones alone and lacks a portion of them. The sample lists under 200,000 clones; 80% to 90% were seen once. Sequencing was carried out using PBMCs. The receptors here all came from a woman in her 30s in good health and CMV-seronegative. Both conserved end residues are part of each CDR3. A D gene is named only where the DNA matches it firmly. Clone size is shown for a subset of rows, as once, few, many or a class of expanded clone.

>.|16|.|TRBV27|TRBJ1-1
CASYAPLGRGNTEAFF
TGTGCCAGCTATGCCCCCCTTGGTAGGGGGAACACTGAAGCTTTCTTT
>.|14|.|TRBV28|TRBJ2-7
CASSLPGRGYEQYF
TGTGCCAGCAGTCTCCCAGGTAGGGGATACGAGCAGTACTTC
>.|13|.|TRBV28|TRBJ2-3
CASSSSMPDTQYF
TGTGCCAGCAGTTCCTCTATGCCAGATACGCAGTATTTT
>.|14|.|TRBV5-6|TRBJ2-1
CASRIRGEGNEQFF
TGTGCCAGCAGGATTCGGGGAGAGGGTAATGAGCAGTTCTTC
>.|15|TRBD1|TRBV6-5|TRBJ2-2
CASRPPTGEAGELFF
TGTGCCAGCAGACCTCCGACAGGGGAGGCCGGGGAGCTGTTTTTT
>.|18|TRBD1|TRBV5-6|TRBJ1-5
CASSYHLFRGANNQPQHF
TGTGCCAGCAGCTACCACCTATTCAGGGGGGCGAACAATCAGCCCCAGCATTTT
>.|15|.|TRBV4-3|TRBJ2-1
CASSPGPSSYNEQFF
TGCGCCAGCAGTCCAGGACCGAGCTCCTACAATGAGCAGTTCTTC
>.|12|.|TRBV7-6|TRBJ2-1
CASSLFGNEQFF
TGTGCCAGCAGCCTCTTTGGCAATGAGCAGTTCTTC
>.|12|.|TRBV28|TRBJ1-1
CASSGRPTEAFF
TGTGCCAGCAGCGGTCGGCCTACTGAAGCTTTCTTT
>once|12|.|TRBV11-2|TRBJ1-1
CASSLDVGEAFF
TGTGCCAGCAGCTTAGATGTTGGGGAAGCTTTCTTT
>.|16|.|TRBV4-3|TRBJ2-1
CASSQDRASTYNEQFF
TGCGCCAGCAGCCAAGATCGGGCTAGCACCTACAATGAGCAGTTCTTC
>few|13|TRBD2|TRBV28|TRBJ2-7
CASSSIAGYEQYF
TGTGCCAGCAGTTCGATAGCGGGATACGAGCAGTACTTC
>.|11|TRBD1|TRBV5-1|TRBJ2-7
CASSSGQGQYF
TGCGCCAGCAGCTCGGGACAGGGGCAGTACTTC
>.|14|.|TRBV5-1|TRBJ2-1
CASSLGDKYNEQFF
TGCGCCAGCAGCTTAGGCGACAAGTACAATGAGCAGTTCTTC
>.|15|TRBD2|TRBV6-5|TRBJ2-1
CASSYSPSGDNEQFF
TGTGCCAGCAGTTACTCGCCTAGCGGAGACAATGAGCAGTTCTTC
>.|15|.|TRBV5-1|TRBJ1-2
CASSLEGGFNYGYTF
TGCGCCAGCAGCTTGGAGGGCGGATTTAACTATGGCTACACCTTC
>.|16|TRBD1|TRBV11-2|TRBJ2-5
CASSFPQGARQETQYF
TGTGCCAGCAGCTTCCCACAGGGGGCGCGACAAGAGACCCAGTACTTC
>few|15|TRBD1|TRBV9|TRBJ1-5
CASSVGTGEDQPQHF
TGTGCCAGCAGCGTAGGGACAGGAGAAGATCAGCCCCAGCATTTT
>.|13|.|TRBV6-1|TRBJ2-2
CASSYLGSGELFF
TGTGCCAGCAGTTATCTGGGTTCCGGGGAGCTGTTTTTT
>once|11|.|TRBV28|TRBJ2-2
CASSLEIELFF
TGTGCCAGCAGCTTAGAGATCGAGCTGTTTTTT
>.|13|.|TRBV7-2|TRBJ2-7
CASSLGVLDEQYF
TGTGCCAGCAGCTTAGGGGTCCTTGACGAGCAGTACTTC
>.|13|.|TRBV30|TRBJ1-1
CAWNRLGSPEAFF
TGTGCCTGGAACCGGTTAGGGTCTCCTGAAGCTTTCTTT
>.|13|.|TRBV18|TRBJ1-5
CASSTGLNQPQHF
TGTGCCAGCTCTACCGGGCTCAATCAGCCCCAGCATTTT
>.|12|.|TRBV5-8|TRBJ1-1
CASRVLNTEAFF
TGTGCCAGCAGAGTACTGAACACTGAAGCTTTCTTT
>.|13|.|TRBV15|TRBJ2-1
CATSSNRYNEQFF
TGTGCCACCAGCAGTAATCGTTACAATGAGCAGTTCTTC
>.|11|.|TRBV29-1|TRBJ1-4
CSVADSLNLFF
TGCAGCGTTGCAGACAGCTTAAACCTGTTTTTT
>.|15|.|TRBV6-5|TRBJ1-1
CASSSGVGLPTEAFF
TGTGCCAGCAGCTCAGGGGTCGGACTACCCACTGAAGCTTTCTTT
>.|15|TRBD2|TRBV9|TRBJ2-1
CASSARDYLYNEQFF
TGTGCCAGCAGCGCCCGGGACTACCTCTACAATGAGCAGTTCTTC
>.|13|.|TRBV5-8|TRBJ1-1
CASSLGFLTEAFF
TGTGCCAGCAGCTTGGGTTTCCTCACTGAAGCTTTCTTT
>.|16|TRBD1|TRBV6-1|TRBJ1-1
CASSAQGGAVNTEAFF
TGTGCCAGCAGTGCTCAGGGGGGAGCGGTGAACACTGAAGCTTTCTTT
>.|15|.|TRBV4-3|TRBJ1-2
CASSQVAAGAHGYTF
TGCGCCAGCAGCCAAGTCGCGGCTGGGGCCCATGGCTACACCTTC
>.|18|TRBD2|TRBV27|TRBJ2-7
CASILKWGGSASSYEQYF
TGTGCCAGCATTCTAAAGTGGGGGGGTAGCGCGAGCTCCTACGAGCAGTACTTC
>.|14|.|TRBV14|TRBJ2-7
CASSQAYKAVEQYF
TGTGCCAGCAGCCAAGCCTATAAGGCAGTCGAGCAGTACTTC
>.|14|TRBD2|TRBV5-1|TRBJ2-2
CASSNGTSSGELFF
TGCGCCAGCAGCAACGGGACTAGCTCCGGGGAGCTGTTTTTT
>.|17|.|TRBV4-3|TRBJ1-4
CASSQDRSWGPGEKLFF
TGCGCCAGCAGCCAAGATCGGTCGTGGGGGCCGGGTGAAAAACTGTTTTTT
>.|14|.|TRBV30|TRBJ1-4
CAWGRRGGSEKLFF
TGTGCCTGGGGCCGGAGGGGGGGGTCTGAAAAACTGTTTTTT
>.|16|.|TRBV27|TRBJ1-2
CASMPRASTSNYGYTF
TGTGCCAGCATGCCGAGGGCCTCTACAAGTAACTATGGCTACACCTTC
>.|15|.|TRBV28|TRBJ1-4
CASSLWQGLNEKLFF
TGTGCCAGCAGTTTATGGCAGGGCCTTAATGAAAAACTGTTTTTT
>.|15|.|TRBV7-2|TRBJ2-2
CASSLRAQTTGELFF
TGTGCCAGCAGCTTACGTGCACAGACGACCGGGGAGCTGTTTTTT
>few|13|.|TRBV30|TRBJ1-1
CAWMQGRGTEAFF
TGTGCCTGGATGCAGGGGCGCGGCACTGAAGCTTTCTTT
>once|15|.|TRBV9|TRBJ1-3
CASSVEGLSGNTIYF
TGTGCCAGCAGCGTAGAAGGTCTCTCTGGAAACACCATATATTTT
>.|21|TRBD1|TRBV5-1|TRBJ2-6
CASSLASVGTGLTSGANVLTF
TGCGCCAGCAGCTTGGCCTCAGTTGGGACAGGGTTAACTTCTGGGGCCAACGTCCTGACTTTC
>.|18|.|TRBV2|TRBJ1-1
CASSAPKGLLRGDTEAFF
TGTGCCAGCAGTGCCCCCAAGGGACTCCTACGGGGAGACACTGAAGCTTTCTTT
>.|14|TRBD1|TRBV19|TRBJ1-1
CASSPGGWDTEAFF
TGTGCCAGTAGTCCAGGGGGCTGGGACACTGAAGCTTTCTTT
>.|12|.|TRBV7-8|TRBJ2-7
CASSTGTYEQYF
TGTGCCAGCAGCACCGGGACCTACGAGCAGTACTTC
>.|13|.|TRBV6-5|TRBJ1-2
CASIIPQQNGYTF
TGTGCCAGCATCATCCCCCAGCAGAATGGCTACACCTTC
>.|14|.|TRBV7-2|TRBJ2-5
CASSLPGPQETQYF
TGTGCCAGCAGCTTACCGGGACCCCAAGAGACCCAGTACTTC
>.|11|.|TRBV19|TRBJ2-1
CASSQRYEQFF
TGTGCCAGTAGCCAGCGTTATGAGCAGTTCTTC
>.|14|TRBD1|TRBV5-5|TRBJ1-1
CASRRQGTAFEAFF
TGTGCCAGCAGGAGACAGGGGACGGCGTTTGAAGCTTTCTTT
>.|15|TRBD1|TRBV11-2|TRBJ2-5
CASRYGQGVWETQYF
TGTGCCAGCAGATATGGACAGGGCGTTTGGGAGACCCAGTACTTC
>.|17|.|TRBV4-3|TRBJ1-2
CASSQESHFGANYGYTF
TGCGCCAGCAGCCAAGAATCCCACTTTGGGGCTAACTATGGCTACACCTTC